The clone carrying this TCR beta chain was seen many times. CDR3 length: 15 amino acids. With 6 bases removed from V and 0 bases from J, the gap between germline ends came to 15 bases. Germline lookup yields CDR1 MDHEN and CDR2 SYDVKM. The data were taken from a study of T-cell reconstitution after alpha-beta-depleted transplantation in children. Unique molecular identifiers were built into the TCRbeta library. TCRdb reanalysed the PCR reads using MiXCR and keeps one entry per CDR3 protein. The repertoire holds some 350,000 distinct CDR3 sequences, with about 9.4% as singletons. The chain couples TRBV28 to TRBJ2-7, with unresolved D. Sequences were derived from PBMCs from the stem cell graft donor, sampled from the stem cell graft. This TCR was sampled from a human donor who donated a stem cell graft to a child with acute lymphoblastic leukemia. The CDR3 DNA follows: TGTGCCAGCAGCTTGGATCCGGAGAGCTCCTACGAGCAGTACTTC. As protein: CASSLDPESSYEQYF.